This TCR beta chain was recovered during a study of T cell repertoires in cytomegalovirus infection. Across the whole study: It can be stated that public TCR beta signatures indicated CMV infection as well as a matching HLA type.

Germline lookup yields CDR1 SGHTA and CDR2 FQGNSA. Trimming cost V 1 base and J 4 bases, with 14 bases left between them. The CDR3 totals 16 residues. This clonotype was seen ten or more times. Its antigen is not known. General study results and limits: Pooled public TCR beta family frequency picked out CMV carriers with the relevant HLA. Ex vivo, HLA-C-restricted CMV-specific TCR beta clonotypes prevailed over the rest of the response.

One entry per CDR3 protein results from TCRdb running MiXCR on the reads. The repertoire holds about 830,000 distinct CDR3 sequences, with roughly 33% as singletons. This receptor was obtained from a human donor in good health (CMV status not recorded). Some clones in this sample may be carry-over from other donors' samples. The chain joins TRBV7-2 to TRBJ2-1, with D possibly TRBD2 on 6 matching bases. Here the sequenced sample was cultured CD8+ T cells from PBMCs, taken from culture after CMV antigen stimulation. The CDR3 DNA follows: TGTGCCAGCAGCTTAGGGGGGGTAATGGGGTACAATGAGCAGTTCTTC. Translated: CASSLGGVMGYNEQFF.